This T cell receptor (beta chain) was obtained from a study of shared clonotypes between healthy human individuals (dated by TCRdb to 2018 to 2020). About the study as a whole: The cohort comprised two women and a few men aged 18 to 49 years. For each donor, CD4 naive and CD4 memory were each given three plates, CD8 naive was given two plates, and CD8 memory was given one plate. Blood TCR repertoires of roughly five healthy adults were deeply sequenced to estimate repertoire size and the extent of clonotype sharing between individuals. Different laboratories and diverse techniques were used to prepare libraries and sequence TCR repertoires, to increase sequencing depth and limit assay-specific biases. Leukapheresis yielded between about 0.85 and 9.5 billion PBMCs per donor.

Using the deep immunoSEQ assay, multiplex PCR amplified TCR CDR3 regions from genomic DNA. Genomic DNA extracted from each cell subset was distributed evenly over all wells of several immunoSEQ 96-well plates, and each plate served as one replicate. For sorted subsets, approximately 190 ng of genomic DNA, equivalent to 25,000 to 35,000 T cell genomes, went into each replicate PCR. Purified libraries were measured with a Qubit 3.0 fluorometer, size-checked on a Bioanalyzer 2100, and measured again with the KAPA Library Quantification kit. Every immunoSEQ 96-well plate was sequenced on a separate single-read 150-cycle Illumina NextSeq 550 flow cell. As for the original processing: Because the immunoSEQ output held only junctional sequences and lacked quality scores, the filtering could not match the filtering applied to full-length reads. Sequences were annotated with PyIR, a Python wrapper for IgBLAST v1.9, using IMGT germline references to assign V/J genes and CDR3. Any read was removed if the V/J assignment was weak (E-value above 1e-6), the CDR3 was missing, or the read contained stop codons, out-of-frame junctions, or ambiguous translated residues. V3J clonotypes were defined as sequences sharing the same inferred V gene, J gene, and CDR3 amino acid sequence. Percentage overlap between repertoires was computed as shared unique clonotypes divided by the size of the smaller repertoire. Richness of each repertoire was evaluated using RTK rarefaction, the Chao1 estimator, and Recon v2.1 estimates of unobserved clonotypes. OLGA was used to compute generation probabilities for all TCRbeta clonotypes that the gDNA method yielded from four donors. TCRdb re-hosts the immuneACCESS table, in-frame sequences only. Its copies lack some clones; in the studies checked, an unresolved V gene accounts for under half of them, and the cause for the rest is not known. From that table come the V and J calls and clone size; the DNA was used to work out D and trimming. This sample gives millions of clones in total; approximately 94% of them show up just once. In total, the top ten clones hold over 0.12% of the sample.

The donors were healthy, HIV-negative adults who had no recently reported acute infections or vaccinations. Only Caucasian adults living in Nashville, Tennessee, USA were represented among the donors. CD4+ T cells were enriched by magnetic negative selection; naive cells were then positively selected on CD45RA, and the negative fraction formed the memory subset. After blood collection by leukapheresis, PBMCs were isolated using Ficoll-Histopaque density gradient centrifugation and then cryopreserved in the vapor phase of liquid nitrogen. Analytical flow cytometry was used to check the purity and quantity of each magnetically sorted T cell population. Each sorted fraction had its genomic DNA isolated and then quantified by UV absorbance on a Nanodrop 2000c. Results and caveats for the whole study, not just this receptor: Sampling was restricted to blood, and TCR repertoires in tissue are likely to differ from TCR repertoires in blood. Clonotypes shared by all four sorted-subset donors showed higher generation probabilities than non-shared clonotypes. Pairwise subsampling led to the expectation that sequencing depth would affect the degree of clonotype sharing among donors. The genetic and exposure-history diversity represented was limited by the small number of donors. Incomplete sequencing was indicated by rarefaction of sorted-subset datasets, despite the large sequencing depth. Naive subsets generally had larger estimated clonotype richness than memory subsets. Across a few donors, roughly 5.1% of naive CD4, more than 3% of naive CD8, approximately 2.5% of memory CD4, and under 0.45% of memory CD8 clonotypes were shared.

Based on the germline V gene (reference sequence), the CDR1 and CDR2 sequences are MNHEY and SMNVEV. V and J are trimmed by 3 bases and 4 bases, and the gene matches miss 8 bases of the junction. There are 17 amino acids in the CDR3, from cysteine to phenylalanine inclusive. Only CDR3 DNA is held: 51 bases, read in frame from base 1. To note about this clone: The target of this receptor is not known. No much larger clone is present one base from it, and per-base qualities are unavailable.

The sample taken for sequencing was naive CD4+ T cells sorted from blood. The sample's cell subset or site, from its label and the paper: CD45RA+ positively selected. Rearrangement joined TRBV27 to TRBJ2-2, with 10 bases matching TRBD2. This TCR derives from a man in his late teens or twenties in good health. CDR3 protein: CASSFKRGGLSTGELFF. The nucleotides read TGTGCCAGCAGTTTCAAGCGGGGGGGTCTTAGCACCGGGGAGCTGTTTTTT.